This section outlines one TCR beta chain sequence together with its context. The sample belongs to a study of T cell changes during pregnancy in multiple sclerosis. Data came from immunoSEQ multiplex PCR; TCRdb stores just in-frame clones and leaves some out. The sample includes around 95,000 clones, about 90% of them seen just once. Looked up from germline, CDR1 is SGHTA and CDR2 is FQGTGA. Trimming at V came to 2 bases and at J to 1 base, leaving 6 bases not matched to a gene. CDR3 length equals 17 residues. Material: peripheral blood, obtained after pregnancy. The sequence came from a female donor with multiple sclerosis, enrolled in a pregnancy study. J is TRBJ2-2 and V is TRBV7-3; 8 nucleotides agree with TRBD2. The CDR3 bases are TGTGCCAGCAGCTTATTTCCGGCGGGGGGGAACACCGGGGAGCTGTTTTTT. The encoded protein is CASSLFPAGGNTGELFF.